This note documents a single T cell receptor beta chain sequence. This specimen belongs to a study of CD8+CD57+ T cells in acquired aplastic anemia. Sequenced patients had shown CD8+CD57+ cell expansion by flow cytometry. In all patients, the disease was severe acquired aplastic anemia. No therapy had been given to the patients at the time of blood sampling. The study profiled TCR beta VDJ and CDR3 using genomic DNA as template. TCRdb re-derived calls from the reads in MiXCR, one entry per CDR3 protein. The sample shows hundreds of thousands of distinct CDR3 sequences, 82% of them seen only once. Per germline, CDR1 MNHEY and CDR2 SVGEGT. The CDR3 is 14 amino acids. V was clipped by 2 bases and J by 10 bases, with 12 bases between them.

This chain joins TRBV6-2 or TRBV6-3 and TRBJ1-6, with D maybe TRBD1 (6 bases). The sequenced material came from sorted CD4+, CD8+, or CD8+CD57+ T cells (not recorded which) from PBMCs. The TCR originated in a human donor with aplastic anemia. CDR3 DNA sequence: TGTGCCAGCAGTTACACGGGGGCTGGGTCACCCCTCCACTTT. It is translated as CASSYTGAGSPLHF.